The 11 T cell receptor beta chains given below trace back to one sample, sequenced in a study of PD-1 blockade in classical Hodgkin lymphoma. Sequencing was performed with immunoSEQ multiplex PCR; in TCRdb, only in-frame clones are kept and a portion is missing. The sample holds around 30,000 clones, around 80% seen once. Time point in this sample: cycle 4 day 1 (C4D1), after less than 7 weeks of nivolumab. With no exception, relapse followed autologous stem cell transplantation in all patients, and brentuximab vedotin exposure varied. The sequenced sample was peripheral blood mononuclear cells (PBMCs), obtained before the fourth cycle of nivolumab. The receptors were sampled from a human donor with classical Hodgkin lymphoma.

This clone was seen a single time. The J gene is TRBJ2-1, the V gene TRBV19, with 11 bases that match TRBD1. Losses at the gene ends were 7 bases for V and 7 bases for J; bases not matched to a gene: 9. This CDR3 comprises 15 residues. Germline V gene lookup returns CDR1 LNHDA and CDR2 SQIVND (reference sequence). In nucleotides, the CDR3 is TGTGCCAGTAATACGCCGGGACAGGGGGTTAATGAGCAGTTCTTC. This sequence encodes CASNTPGQGVNEQFF.

This rearrangement joins TRBV19 to TRBJ1-2, with D maybe TRBD1 (6 bases). This CDR3 has 14 residues. V lost 2 bases and J lost 4, with 11 bases in between. Germline CDR1 LNHDA, CDR2 SQIVND (reference sequence). Here the CDR3 reads CASSIQGFLYGYTF. DNA of the CDR3: TGTGCCAGTAGTATACAGGGGTTCCTCTATGGCTACACCTTC. The variable domain in full, with the rest retrieved from reference TRBV19 and TRBJ1-2, is DGGITQSPKYLFRKEGQNVTLSCEQNLNHDAMYWYRQDPGQGLRLIYYSQIVNDFQKGDIAEGYSVSREKKESFPLTVTSAQKNPTAFYLCASSIQGFLYGYTFGSGTRLTVV.

This chain joins TRBV5-4 and TRBJ2-2; 7 nucleotides line up with TRBD2. This CDR3 is 13 amino acids long. Germline CDR1 and CDR2: SGHNT and YYREEE (reference sequence). V was clipped by 6 bases and J by 4 bases; unmatched bases: 3. The CDR3 here is CASKGEGTGELFF. As DNA, the CDR3 is TGTGCCAGCAAAGGGGAGGGCACCGGGGAGCTGTTTTTT.

The rearrangement links TRBV5-1 to TRBJ2-1; 7 positions agree with TRBD2. Unmatched junction bases numbered 15, after V lost 4 bases and J lost 8 bases. CDR3 size: 16 residues. The germline V gene has CDR1 SGHRS and CDR2 YFSETQ. In DNA, the CDR3 is TGCGCCAGCAGCGTAGCCGGGGGAGGGCCGCAGTATGAGCAGTTCTTC. This codes for CASSVAGGGPQYEQFF.

The V gene is TRBV30, the J gene TRBJ1-2, with a possible D match to TRBD1 (6 bases). V was clipped by 6 bases and J by 2 bases, with 10 bases between them. The germline V gene encodes CDR1 GTSNPN and CDR2 SVGIG (reference sequence). The CDR3 has 12 residues. Here the CDR3 reads CACEGGNYGYTF. The CDR3 nucleotides are TGTGCCTGTGAAGGGGGAAACTATGGCTACACCTTC.

The chain is built from TRBV9 and TRBJ2-7; 10 nucleotides match TRBD2. CDR1 is SGDLS and CDR2 is YYNGEE in the germline V gene. With 4 bases clipped from V and 1 base from J, the junction kept 5 bases outside the gene matches. CDR3 length: 15 amino acids. In DNA, the CDR3 is TGTGCCAGCAGCTCCCAAGCGGGAGGGTCCTACGAGCAGTACTTC. Translation gives CASSSQAGGSYEQYF. Filled out from reference TRBV9 and TRBJ2-7, the complete variable domain reads DSGVTQTPKHLITATGQRVTLRCSPRSGDLSVYWYQQSLDQGLQFLIQYYNGEERAKGNILERFSAQQFPDLHSELNLSSLELGDSALYFCASSSQAGGSYEQYFGPGTRLTVT.

The chain has TRBV5-5 and TRBJ2-1, with D maybe TRBD2 (5 bases). Trimming shortened V by 1 base and J by 0 bases, and 17 bases separated the two germline ends. Germline V CDR1 and CDR2: SGHKS, YYEKEE (reference sequence). This CDR3 region has 18 residues. CDR3 nucleotide sequence: TGTGCCAGCAGCTTGTTCCTATGGACGGGGAGCTCCTACAATGAGCAGTTCTTC. Translated: CASSLFLWTGSSYNEQFF.

The chain links TRBV7-2 to TRBJ2-7; 9 positions agree with TRBD2. With 5 bases clipped from V and 7 bases from J, the junction kept 12 bases outside the gene matches. Germline CDR1 SGHTA, CDR2 FQGNSA. The CDR3 extends over 15 amino acids. CDR3 DNA sequence: TGTGCCAGCAGCCCAAGGGCTAGCGGGAAAAAGGAGCAGTACTTC. Translation gives CASSPRASGKKEQYF.

The genes are TRBV2 and TRBJ1-1; 7 bases agree with TRBD1. Unmatched junction bases numbered 7, after V lost 8 bases and J lost 4 bases. Per the germline V gene, CDR1 is SNHLY and CDR2 is FYNNEI. The CDR3 spans 13 residues. Written as DNA, the CDR3 is TGTGCCAGCGGGCAGGGGGGGAGCACTGAAGCTTTCTTT. Amino acids: CASGQGGSTEAFF.

This clone appeared once. A much larger clone is a single base away; this may be a read error. CDR3 nucleotides: TGCAGCGTCGTACGGGGCACCCAAGGCGAAGCTTTCTTT. The encoded protein is CSVVRGTQGEAFF. This rearrangement joins TRBV29-1 to TRBJ1-1; possibly TRBD1 for D (5 bases). Looked up from germline, CDR1 is SQVTM and CDR2 is ANQGSEA. V dropped 6 bases and J dropped 8 bases, with 19 bases sitting between them. The CDR3 is made up of 13 amino acids.

The chain is built from TRBV5-1 and TRBJ1-3; D gene unclear. This CDR3 region has 15 residues. Trimming took off 0 bases at V and 0 bases at J, with 7 bases between the two ends. Per germline, CDR1 SGHRS and CDR2 YFSETQ. This CDR3 reads CASSLGPNSGNTIYF. CDR3 coding DNA: TGCGCCAGCAGCTTGGGGCCGAACTCTGGAAACACCATATATTTT.